These 14 T cell receptor beta chains share one sample of origin, sequenced in a study of T cells in Graves' hyperthyroidism and ophthalmopathy. Template material for amplifying TCR beta CDR3 regions consisted of RNA transcripts. A set of HTBI primers served as the primers for a first-round RT-PCR of the TCR CDR3. TCRdb used MiXCR to reprocess the multiplex PCR reads, holding one entry per CDR3 protein. The sample contains about 840,000 distinct CDR3 sequences, over 35% of which appear only once. The specimen sequenced was blood. These receptors originate from a man between 18 and 29 years old with Graves' hyperthyroidism.

This clonotype was seen more than once but under ten times. The chain links TRBV9 to TRBJ1-3; 9 bases map to TRBD1. V lost 5 bases to trimming and J lost 0 bases; unmatched junction nucleotides: 12. The germline V gene encodes CDR1 SGDLS and CDR2 YYNGEE. This CDR3 is built from 18 residues. The CDR3, as DNA: TGTGCCAGCAGTTACTCGAGGGACAGGGCTCTCTCTGGAAACACCATATATTTT. Translating gives CASSYSRDRALSGNTIYF. Full variable domain (outside the CDR3, taken from reference TRBV9 and TRBJ1-3): DSGVTQTPKHLITATGQRVTLRCSPRSGDLSVYWYQQSLDQGLQFLIQYYNGEERAKGNILERFSAQQFPDLHSELNLSSLELGDSALYFCASSYSRDRALSGNTIYFGEGSWLTVV.

This chain links TRBV29-1 with TRBJ1-1; D remains unclear. The length of the CDR3 is 13 residues. The V gene lost 2 bases and the J gene lost 1 base, with 8 bases spanning the gap. Germline V CDR1 and CDR2: SQVTM, ANQGSEA. The CDR3: CSVEPYGNTEAFF. Here the CDR3 DNA reads TGCAGCGTTGAACCCTACGGGAACACTGAAGCTTTCTTT. Full variable domain (remainder filled in from reference TRBV29-1 and TRBJ1-1): SAVISQKPSRDICQRGTSLTIQCQVDSQVTMMFWYRQQPGQSLTLIATANQGSEATYESGFVIDKFPISRPNLTFSTLTVSNMSPEDSSIYLCSVEPYGNTEAFFGQGTRLTVV.

This clonotype has a count of ten or more. The chain links TRBV5-4 to TRBJ1-6; D not resolved. V dropped 4 bases and J dropped 10 bases, with 15 bases sitting between them. Per the germline V gene, CDR1 is SGHNT and CDR2 is YYREEE (reference sequence). The CDR3 has 14 amino acids. The chain's CDR3 is CASSTQTSGSPLHF. The DNA of the CDR3 is TGTGCCAGCAGCACACAAACAAGTGGATCACCCCTCCACTTT.

The rearrangement joins TRBV20-1 to TRBJ2-2; D perhaps matches TRBD2 (6 bases). The CDR3 extends over 14 amino acids. The ends were cut back, 2 bases at V and 1 base at J, with 8 bases in the middle. Per the germline V gene, CDR1 is DFQATT and CDR2 is SNEGSKA (reference sequence). The CDR3: CSARLGGNTGELFF. Here the CDR3 DNA reads TGCAGTGCTAGACTCGGGGGGAACACCGGGGAGCTGTTTTTT.

The chain employs TRBV5-5 and TRBJ2-7, with 7 positions matching TRBD1. This CDR3 spans 16 amino acids. Germline V gives CDR1 SGHKS, CDR2 YYEKEE (reference sequence). The J segment lost 0 bases and the V segment lost 4 bases, leaving 10 bases of the junction unmatched. The chain's CDR3 is CASSLTAGQDSYEQYF. For the CDR3, the DNA is TGTGCCAGCAGCCTCACGGCAGGACAGGACTCCTACGAGCAGTACTTC.

The chain carries TRBV6-5 and TRBJ1-5; weak D call: TRBD1 (6 bases). This CDR3 comprises 18 residues. V dropped 2 bases and J dropped 0 bases, with 17 bases sitting between them. CDR1 is MNHEY and CDR2 is SVGAGI in the germline V gene. CDR3 loop: CASSYRSGVGHSNQPQHF. CDR3 nucleotides: TGTGCCAGCAGTTACAGATCAGGGGTAGGACATAGCAATCAGCCCCAGCATTTT.

The J gene is TRBJ2-2, the V gene TRBV29-1; D possibly corresponds to TRBD2 (7 bases). Germline V gives CDR1 SQVTM, CDR2 ANQGSEA. The CDR3 covers 14 residues. The V gene lost 3 bases and the J gene lost 4 bases, with 12 bases spanning the gap. The CDR3 DNA follows: TGCAGCGTTGACCTACGGGGGGCCACCGGGGAGCTGTTTTTT. It translates to CSVDLRGATGELFF.

This clonotype was found many times. The gene calls are TRBV12-3 or TRBV12-4 and TRBJ2-5; 9 nucleotides agree with TRBD1. CDR3 length: 14 residues. V shed 6 bases and J 7 bases; nucleotides not matched to a gene: 9. CDR3 residues: CASSPPGTGRTQYF. In nucleotides, the CDR3 is TGTGCCAGCAGCCCACCCGGGACAGGGCGGACCCAGTACTTC.

The chain has TRBV4-1 and TRBJ1-1; D perhaps matches TRBD1 (6 bases). Trimming left V 4 bases short and J 4 bases short, with 13 bases between. Germline-derived CDR1 and CDR2 are MGHRA and YSYEKL. The CDR3 runs to 14 residues. In DNA form, the CDR3 reads TGCGCCAGCAGCCCAGCAGGGGTCGGCACTGAAGCTTTCTTT. The encoded protein is CASSPAGVGTEAFF.

This clonotype was detected many times. The chain employs TRBV5-1 and TRBJ2-7, with TRBD1 as a possible D gene (6 bases). This CDR3 region has 13 residues. Trimming pared 4 bases from V and 6 bases from J, leaving 14 bases between. Germline V gives CDR1 SGHRS, CDR2 YFSETQ. CDR3 protein: CASSINREGEQYF. The CDR3 nucleotides are TGCGCCAGCAGCATCAACAGGGAAGGCGAGCAGTACTTC.

In the case of this clonotype: Being one base from a much bigger clone, this may be a read error. J is TRBJ1-1 and V is TRBV7-6; D possibly corresponds to TRBD1 (6 bases). Germline-derived CDR1 and CDR2 are SGHVS and FNYEAQ. V shed 5 bases and J shed 11 bases, with 15 bases lying between them. The CDR3 sequence is 12 residues long. DNA for the CDR3: TGTGCCAGCAGCGATGGCGGGGGGGGCGCTTTCTTT. It specifies CASSDGGGGAFF.

The chain joins TRBV29-1 to TRBJ2-3; possible D gene TRBD2, 5 bases. With 7 bases removed from V and 1 base from J, the gap between germline ends came to 12 bases. Germline CDR1 and CDR2: SQVTM and ANQGSEA. The CDR3 has 13 residues. The CDR3 sequence is CSADNGGTDTQYF. The CDR3 region has the DNA TGCAGCGCCGACAACGGGGGCACAGATACGCAGTATTTT.

As for this clonotype: A clone one base away is much larger, so this may be a read error. The chain has TRBV7-6 and TRBJ1-2; D remains unclear. The germline gives CDR1 SGHVS, CDR2 FNYEAQ. This CDR3 contains 14 residues. DNA for the CDR3: TGTGCCAGCAGCTTAGATTCGTTTGCCAGTGGCTGCACCTTC. Its protein product is CASSLDSFASGCTF.

The J gene is TRBJ1-1, the V gene TRBV20-1, with D perhaps matching TRBD1 (5 bases). The V and J ends lost 0 bases and 4 bases respectively, with 15 bases between them. The CDR3 loop spans 15 amino acids. Looked up from germline, CDR1 is DFQATT and CDR2 is SNEGSKA (reference sequence). The CDR3 region has the DNA TGCAGTGCTAGAGACCTAGTCGGGGGAGTCACTGAAGCTTTCTTT. This codes for CSARDLVGGVTEAFF.